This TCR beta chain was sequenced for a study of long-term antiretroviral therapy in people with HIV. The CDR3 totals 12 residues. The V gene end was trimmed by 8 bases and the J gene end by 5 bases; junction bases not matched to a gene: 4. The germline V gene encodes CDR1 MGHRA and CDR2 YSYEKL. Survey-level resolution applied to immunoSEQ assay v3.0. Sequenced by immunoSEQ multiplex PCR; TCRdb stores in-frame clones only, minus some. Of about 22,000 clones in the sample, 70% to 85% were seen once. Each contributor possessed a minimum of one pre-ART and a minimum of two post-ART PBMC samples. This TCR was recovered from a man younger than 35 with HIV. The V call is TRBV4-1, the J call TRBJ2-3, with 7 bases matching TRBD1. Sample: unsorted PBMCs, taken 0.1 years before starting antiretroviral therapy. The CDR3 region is CASRQGLDTQYF. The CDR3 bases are TGCGCCAGCCGACAGGGATTAGATACGCAGTATTTT.